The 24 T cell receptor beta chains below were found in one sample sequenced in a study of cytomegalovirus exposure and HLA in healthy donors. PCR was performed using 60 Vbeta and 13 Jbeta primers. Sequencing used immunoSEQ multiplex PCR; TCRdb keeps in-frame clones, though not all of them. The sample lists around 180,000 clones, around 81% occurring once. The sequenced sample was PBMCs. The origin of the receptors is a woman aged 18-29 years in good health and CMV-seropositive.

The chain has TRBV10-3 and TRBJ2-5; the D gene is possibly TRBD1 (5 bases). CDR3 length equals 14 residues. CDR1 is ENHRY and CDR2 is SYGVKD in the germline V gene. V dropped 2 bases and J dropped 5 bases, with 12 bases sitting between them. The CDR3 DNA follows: TGTGCCATCAGTGAGGTCCAGGGTACGGAGACCCAGTACTTC. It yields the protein CAISEVQGTETQYF.

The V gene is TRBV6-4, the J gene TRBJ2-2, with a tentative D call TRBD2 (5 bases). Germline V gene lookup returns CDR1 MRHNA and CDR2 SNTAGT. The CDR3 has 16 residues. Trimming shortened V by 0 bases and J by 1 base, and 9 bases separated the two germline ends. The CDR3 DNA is TGTGCCAGCAGTGACTCGAGGGCGGAGAACACCGGGGAGCTGTTTTTT. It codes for CASSDSRAENTGELFF.

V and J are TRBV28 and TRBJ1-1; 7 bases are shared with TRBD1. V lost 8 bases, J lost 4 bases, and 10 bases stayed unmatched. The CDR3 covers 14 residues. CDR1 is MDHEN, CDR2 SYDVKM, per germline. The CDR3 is CASRGYRGGTEAFF. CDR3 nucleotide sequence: TGTGCCAGCCGAGGATACAGGGGTGGCACTGAAGCTTTCTTT.

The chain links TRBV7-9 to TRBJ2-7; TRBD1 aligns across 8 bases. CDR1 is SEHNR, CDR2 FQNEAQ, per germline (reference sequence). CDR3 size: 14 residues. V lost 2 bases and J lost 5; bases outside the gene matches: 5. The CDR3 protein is CASSLSRGLNEQYF. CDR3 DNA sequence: TGTGCCAGCAGCTTAAGCAGGGGGCTGAACGAGCAGTACTTC.

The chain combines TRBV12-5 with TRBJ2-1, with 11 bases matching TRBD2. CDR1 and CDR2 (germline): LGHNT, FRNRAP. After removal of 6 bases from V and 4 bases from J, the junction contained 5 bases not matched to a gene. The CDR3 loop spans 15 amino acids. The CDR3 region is CASGVGTSGYNEQFF. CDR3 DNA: TGTGCTAGTGGAGTCGGGACTAGCGGTTACAATGAGCAGTTCTTC.

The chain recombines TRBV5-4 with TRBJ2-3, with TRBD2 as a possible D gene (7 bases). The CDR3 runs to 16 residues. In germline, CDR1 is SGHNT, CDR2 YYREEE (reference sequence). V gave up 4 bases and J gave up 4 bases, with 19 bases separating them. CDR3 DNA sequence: TGTGCCAGCAGCCCAGCGGCGGGGGCCGTGCCAGATACGCAGTATTTT. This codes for CASSPAAGAVPDTQYF.

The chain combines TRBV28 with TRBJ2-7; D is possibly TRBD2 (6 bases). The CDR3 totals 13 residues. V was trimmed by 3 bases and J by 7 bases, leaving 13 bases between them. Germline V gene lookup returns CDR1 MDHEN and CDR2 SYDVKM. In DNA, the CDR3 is TGTGCCAGCAGTTTGTACAGACGGGAGGAGCAGTACTTC. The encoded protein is CASSLYRREEQYF.

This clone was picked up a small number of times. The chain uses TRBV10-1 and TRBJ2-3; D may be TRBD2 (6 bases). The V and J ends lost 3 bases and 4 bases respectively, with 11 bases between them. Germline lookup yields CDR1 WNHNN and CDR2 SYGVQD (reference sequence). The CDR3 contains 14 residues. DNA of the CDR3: TGCGCCAGCAGTGATGCGGGGAGTTCAGATACGCAGTATTTT. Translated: CASSDAGSSDTQYF.

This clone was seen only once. CDR3 loop: CASSPWEGAYEQYF. The CDR3 coding sequence is TGTGCCAGCAGTCCATGGGAGGGGGCCTACGAGCAGTACTTC. The rearrangement links TRBV27 to TRBJ2-7, with D possibly being TRBD2 (7 bases). This CDR3 contains 14 residues. V gave up 5 bases and J gave up 2 bases, with 13 bases separating them. Germline assignment: CDR1 MNHEY and CDR2 SMNVEV (reference sequence).

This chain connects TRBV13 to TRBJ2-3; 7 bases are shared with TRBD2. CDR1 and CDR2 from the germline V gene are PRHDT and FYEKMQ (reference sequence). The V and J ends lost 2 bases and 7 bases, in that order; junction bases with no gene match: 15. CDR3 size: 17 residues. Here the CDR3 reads CASSLRKSGEPLYTQYF. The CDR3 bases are TGTGCCAGCAGCTTACGGAAGAGCGGGGAACCACTATATACGCAGTATTTT.

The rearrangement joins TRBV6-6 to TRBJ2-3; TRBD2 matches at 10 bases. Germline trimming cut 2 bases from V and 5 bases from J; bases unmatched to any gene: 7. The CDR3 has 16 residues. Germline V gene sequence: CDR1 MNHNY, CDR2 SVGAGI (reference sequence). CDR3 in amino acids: CASSYGSGGAGDTQYF. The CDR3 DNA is TGTGCCAGCAGTTACGGGAGCGGGGGGGCCGGAGATACGCAGTATTTT.

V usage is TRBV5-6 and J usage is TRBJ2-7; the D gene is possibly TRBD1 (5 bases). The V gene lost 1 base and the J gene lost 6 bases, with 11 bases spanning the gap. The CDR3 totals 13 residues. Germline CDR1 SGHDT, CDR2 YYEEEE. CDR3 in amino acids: CASSLNRMGEQYF. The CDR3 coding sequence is TGTGCCAGCAGCTTGAACAGGATGGGCGAGCAGTACTTC.

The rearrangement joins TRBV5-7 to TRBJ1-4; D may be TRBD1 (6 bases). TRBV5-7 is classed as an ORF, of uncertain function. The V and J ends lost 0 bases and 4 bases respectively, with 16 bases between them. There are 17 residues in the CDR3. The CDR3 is CASSLGRRQVRNEKLFF. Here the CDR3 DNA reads TGTGCCAGCAGCTTGGGGAGACGACAGGTTCGTAATGAAAAACTGTTTTTT.

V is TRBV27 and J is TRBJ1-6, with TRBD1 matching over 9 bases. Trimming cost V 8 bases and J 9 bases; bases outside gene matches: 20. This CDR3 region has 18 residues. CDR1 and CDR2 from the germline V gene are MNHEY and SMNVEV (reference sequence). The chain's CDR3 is CASSKAEPGTGFISPLHF. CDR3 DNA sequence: TGTGCCAGCTCCAAAGCAGAGCCCGGGACAGGGTTTATTTCACCCCTCCACTTT.

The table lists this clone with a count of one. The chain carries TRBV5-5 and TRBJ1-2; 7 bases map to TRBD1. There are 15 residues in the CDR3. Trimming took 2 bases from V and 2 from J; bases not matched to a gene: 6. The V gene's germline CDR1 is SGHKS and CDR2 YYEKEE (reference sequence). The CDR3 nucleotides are TGTGCCAGCAGCTTCATCGGACAGGCCAACTATGGCTACACCTTC. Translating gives CASSFIGQANYGYTF. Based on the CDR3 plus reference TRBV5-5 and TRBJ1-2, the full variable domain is DAGVTQSPTHLIKTRGQQVTLRCSPISGHKSVSWYQQVLGQGPQFIFQYYEKEERGRGNFPDRFSARQFPNYSSELNVNALLLGDSALYLCASSFIGQANYGYTFGSGTRLTVV.

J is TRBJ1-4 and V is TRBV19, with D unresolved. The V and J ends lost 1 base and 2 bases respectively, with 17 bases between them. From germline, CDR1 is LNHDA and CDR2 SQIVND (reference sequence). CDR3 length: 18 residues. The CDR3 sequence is CASSIGITTTPTNEKLFF. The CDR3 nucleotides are TGTGCCAGTAGTATAGGGATCACTACGACTCCGACTAATGAAAAACTGTTTTTT.

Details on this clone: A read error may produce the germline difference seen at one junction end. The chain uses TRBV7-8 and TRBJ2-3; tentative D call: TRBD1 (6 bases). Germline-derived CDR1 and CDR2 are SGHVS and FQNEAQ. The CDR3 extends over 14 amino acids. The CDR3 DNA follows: TGTGCCAGCAGCTCCCAGACAGGCACCGATACGCAGTATTTT. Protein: CASSSQTGTDTQYF. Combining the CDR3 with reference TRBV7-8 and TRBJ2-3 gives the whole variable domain GAGVSQSPRYKVAKRGQDVALRCDPISGHVSLFWYQQALGQGPEFLTYFQNEAQLDKSGLPSDRFFAERPEGSVSTLKIQRTQQEDSAVYLCASSSQTGTDTQYFGPGTRLTVL.

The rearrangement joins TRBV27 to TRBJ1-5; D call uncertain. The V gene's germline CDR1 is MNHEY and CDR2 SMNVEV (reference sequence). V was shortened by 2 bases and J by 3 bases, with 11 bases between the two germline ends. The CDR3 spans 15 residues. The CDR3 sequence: CASSLIALANQPQHF. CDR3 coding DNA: TGTGCCAGCAGTTTAATTGCGCTTGCCAATCAGCCCCAGCATTTT.

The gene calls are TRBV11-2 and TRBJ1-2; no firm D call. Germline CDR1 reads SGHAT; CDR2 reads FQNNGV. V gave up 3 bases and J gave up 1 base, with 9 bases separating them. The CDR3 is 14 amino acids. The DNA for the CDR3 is TGTGCCAGCAGCTTGGTGGCAGTTAACTATGGCTACACCTTC. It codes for CASSLVAVNYGYTF.

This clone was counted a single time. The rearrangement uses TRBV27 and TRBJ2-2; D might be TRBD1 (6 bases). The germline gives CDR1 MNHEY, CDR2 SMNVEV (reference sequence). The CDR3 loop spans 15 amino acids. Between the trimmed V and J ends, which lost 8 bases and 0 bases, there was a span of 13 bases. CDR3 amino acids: CASALGQANTGELFF. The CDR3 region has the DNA TGTGCCAGCGCCCTGGGACAAGCGAACACCGGGGAGCTGTTTTTT.

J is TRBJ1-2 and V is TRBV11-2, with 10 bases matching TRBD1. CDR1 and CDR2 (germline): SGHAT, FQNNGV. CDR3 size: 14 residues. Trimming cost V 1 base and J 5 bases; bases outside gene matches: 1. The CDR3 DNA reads TGTGCCAGCAGCTTAGTGGACAGGGGGTATGGCTACACCTTC. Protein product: CASSLVDRGYGYTF.

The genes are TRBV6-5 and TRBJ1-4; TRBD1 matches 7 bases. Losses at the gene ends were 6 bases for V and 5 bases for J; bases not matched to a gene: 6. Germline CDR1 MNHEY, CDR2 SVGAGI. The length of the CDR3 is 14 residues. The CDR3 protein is CASRLQGPNEKLFF. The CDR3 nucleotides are TGTGCCAGCAGATTACAGGGGCCCAATGAAAAACTGTTTTTT.

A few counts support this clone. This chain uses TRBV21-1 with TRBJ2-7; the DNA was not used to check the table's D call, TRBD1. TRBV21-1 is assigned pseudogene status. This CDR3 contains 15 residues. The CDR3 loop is CASSKGRALIYEQYV. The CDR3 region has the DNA TGTGCCAGCAGCAAAGGCAGGGCCCTCATTTACGAGCAGTACGTC.

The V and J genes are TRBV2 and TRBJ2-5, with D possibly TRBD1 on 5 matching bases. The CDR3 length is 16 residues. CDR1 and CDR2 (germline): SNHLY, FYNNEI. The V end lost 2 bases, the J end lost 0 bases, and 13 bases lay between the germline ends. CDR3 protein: CASSERQGRYQETQYF. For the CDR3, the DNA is TGTGCCAGCAGTGAAAGGCAGGGCCGGTACCAAGAGACCCAGTACTTC.